Here is one T cell receptor (beta chain) with its context. The table came from immunoSEQ multiplex PCR; TCRdb's copy has only in-frame clones and leaves some out. Of fewer than 30,000 clones listed, approximately 83% were seen once; the top ten hold around 30%. The data derive from a study of blood T cell repertoires in COVID-19. What was sequenced was peripheral blood. The source is a woman aged 80 or older with COVID-19, enrolled during active disease.

The CDR3 region is CAQDRLAEPGTQYF. CDR3 nucleotide sequence: TGTGCCCAGGATAGACTAGCGGAGCCTGGGACCCAGTACTTC. The chain recombines TRBV30 with TRBJ2-5; TRBD2 agrees at 9 bases. From germline, CDR1 is GTSNPN and CDR2 SVGIG (reference sequence). Trimming took 8 bases from V and 7 from J; bases not matched to a gene: 14. The CDR3 contains 14 residues.